The 10 T cell receptor beta chains below all came from one sample that was sequenced in a study of blood T cell repertoires in COVID-19. Method: immunoSEQ multiplex PCR; TCRdb's copy keeps in-frame clones and lacks some. The profile shows 160,000 or so clones, about 80% of them singletons. The source material was peripheral blood. These receptors were taken from a human donor in a cohort sampled during active COVID-19.

CDR3 protein: CASTGTGDGYTF. CDR3 in DNA: TGTGCCAGCACAGGGACAGGGGATGGCTACACCTTC. V is TRBV12-3 or TRBV12-4 and J is TRBJ1-2; 10 bases match TRBD1. This CDR3 comprises 12 residues. The J segment lost 6 bases and the V segment lost 7 bases, leaving 2 bases of the junction unmatched.

This clone was picked up a small number of times. The chain carries TRBV11-2 and TRBJ1-1; 7 bases map to TRBD1. Germline CDR1 is SGHAT and CDR2 is FQNNGV. The CDR3 spans 14 residues. The V segment lost 5 bases and the J segment 0 bases; nucleotides outside the gene matches: 3. The CDR3 loop reads CASSPDRLNTEAFF. DNA for the CDR3: TGTGCCAGCAGCCCGGACAGGCTGAACACTGAAGCTTTCTTT.

The table lists this clone with a count of one. This chain uses TRBV28 with TRBJ1-1, with D uncertain. V lost 4 bases and J 0 bases, leaving 6 bases between the germline ends. CDR3 size: 13 residues. CDR1 and CDR2 from the germline V gene are MDHEN and SYDVKM. Here the CDR3 DNA reads TGTGCCAGCAGTTCGGCGGTGAACACTGAAGCTTTCTTT. Protein sequence: CASSSAVNTEAFF.

This chain links TRBV6-5 with TRBJ2-5; maybe TRBD1 (6 bases). Trimming took 6 bases from V and 0 from J, leaving 14 bases between them. The CDR3 consists of 15 residues. Germline V gene lookup returns CDR1 MNHEY and CDR2 SVGAGI. The CDR3 spells CASRLVRGYQETQYF. The CDR3 nucleotides are TGTGCCAGCAGACTAGTGAGGGGGTACCAAGAGACCCAGTACTTC.

V usage is TRBV10-3 and J usage is TRBJ2-7; the match to TRBD2 covers 9 bases. Germline loops: CDR1 ENHRY, CDR2 SYGVKD. This CDR3 is built from 17 residues. Trimming at V came to 0 bases and at J to 0 bases, leaving 6 bases not matched to a gene. As DNA, the CDR3 is TGTGCCATCAGTGAGTCACTAGCGGGTGACATCTCCTACGAGCAGTACTTC. Translation gives CAISESLAGDISYEQYF.

CDR3: CASSGEGANTGELFF. Written as DNA, the CDR3 is TGTGCCAGCAGCGGCGAGGGGGCGAACACCGGGGAGCTGTTTTTT. The chain carries TRBV9 and TRBJ2-2, with a weak D call TRBD1 (6 bases). V lost 3 bases and J lost 0, with 9 bases in between. Germline CDR1 SGDLS, CDR2 YYNGEE. The CDR3 runs to 15 residues.

The V gene is TRBV9, the J gene TRBJ2-7, with 8 nucleotides matching TRBD2. The CDR3 runs to 14 residues. J gave up 5 bases and V 5 bases, and 9 bases lay outside the gene matches. The germline CDR1 and CDR2 sequences are SGDLS and YYNGEE. CDR3 sequence reads: CASSAFSGDNEQYF. As DNA, the CDR3 is TGTGCCAGCAGTGCATTTAGCGGGGACAACGAGCAGTACTTC. The whole variable domain, remainder taken from reference TRBV9 and TRBJ2-7, is DSGVTQTPKHLITATGQRVTLRCSPRSGDLSVYWYQQSLDQGLQFLIQYYNGEERAKGNILERFSAQQFPDLHSELNLSSLELGDSALYFCASSAFSGDNEQYFGPGTRLTVT.

This clone was seen a single time. The J gene is TRBJ1-6, the V gene TRBV3-1 (or the pseudogene TRBV3-2); no firm D call. CDR1 and CDR2 from the germline V gene are LGHDT and YNNKEL (reference sequence). Trimming pared 3 bases from V and 2 bases from J, leaving 11 bases between. The CDR3 is made up of 16 amino acids. This chain's CDR3 is CASSHRSGAYNSPLHF. CDR3 in DNA: TGTGCCAGCAGCCATAGGTCCGGGGCCTATAATTCACCCCTCCACTTT.

This chain connects TRBV10-2 to TRBJ1-1; TRBD1 aligns across 7 bases. Germline lookup yields CDR1 WSHSY and CDR2 SAAADI. The ends lost 7 bases at V and 3 bases at J; junction bases unmatched: 14. This CDR3 is 16 amino acids long. This chain's CDR3 is CASNELTGRSDTEAFF. In nucleotides, the CDR3 is TGCGCCAGCAACGAGTTGACAGGGAGGTCGGACACTGAAGCTTTCTTT.

This clone appeared once. The chain employs TRBV6-5 and TRBJ1-2; maybe TRBD1 (5 bases). Germline V gene data show CDR1 as MNHEY and CDR2 as SVGAGI. This CDR3 comprises 16 residues. V shed 2 bases and J shed 4 bases, with 17 bases lying between them. The CDR3: CASSYVRTGGGYGYTF. The DNA for the CDR3 is TGTGCCAGCAGTTACGTGCGGACCGGGGGTGGCTATGGCTACACCTTC.